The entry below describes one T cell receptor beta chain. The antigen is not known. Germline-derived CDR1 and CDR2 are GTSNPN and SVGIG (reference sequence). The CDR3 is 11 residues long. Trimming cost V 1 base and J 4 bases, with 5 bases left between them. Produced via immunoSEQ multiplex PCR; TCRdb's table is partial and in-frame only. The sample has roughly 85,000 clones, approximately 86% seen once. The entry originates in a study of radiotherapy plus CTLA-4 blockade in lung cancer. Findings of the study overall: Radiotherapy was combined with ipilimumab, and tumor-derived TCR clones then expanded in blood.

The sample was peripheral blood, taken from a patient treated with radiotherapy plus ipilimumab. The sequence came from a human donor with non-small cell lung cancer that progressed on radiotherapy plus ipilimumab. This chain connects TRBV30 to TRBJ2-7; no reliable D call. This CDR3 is CAWSDRYEQYF. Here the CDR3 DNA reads TGTGCCTGGAGTGACCGATACGAGCAGTACTTC.